This T cell receptor (beta chain) appears in the sequencing data of a study of OX40 agonist ivuxolimab in advanced cancers. About the research overall: Partial response was recorded in three patients: one hepatocellular carcinoma and two cutaneous melanoma cases. Study-wide results and limits: Patients with a partial response at 0.1-3.0 mg/kg had among the lowest clonal expansion.

A word on this clone: As yet, its antigen is unknown.

The germline V gene has CDR1 SGHTA and CDR2 FQGNSA. V was clipped by 0 bases and J by 1 base, with 14 bases between them. The CDR3 runs 17 residues. Assay: immunoSEQ multiplex PCR; the TCRdb copy retains only in-frame clones and omits some. The sample yields approximately 58,000 clones, 80% to 95% seen once. This chain connects TRBV7-2 to TRBJ2-3, with no clear D. The origin of this receptor is an adult with an advanced solid tumor such as melanoma, head and neck, liver or kidney cancer. The source material was CD4+ or CD8+ T cells sorted from blood, sampled in a trial of the OX40 agonist ivuxolimab. The CDR3 sequence is CASSLAYRSPGTDTQYF. As DNA, the CDR3 is TGTGCCAGCAGCTTAGCGTATAGGTCGCCTGGCACAGATACGCAGTATTTT.